This T cell receptor beta chain was captured in a study of human T cells and chemical hapten exposure. Study in general: Per-sample TCR yield variation was attributed mainly to small pooled library volume differences. Study-wide results and limits: Expanded TCR sets contained significantly more large CDR3 similarity clusters than controls.

Time point in this sample: patch test 2, 6 weeks after DPC sensitization. Specified treatment: therapeutic diphenylcyclopropenone sensitization with weekly scalp DPC. Sequencing started from total RNA isolated from unfractionated whole blood. Many counts were recorded for this clonotype. The antigen remains undetermined. Per germline, CDR1 ENHRY and CDR2 SYGVKD. This CDR3 comprises 16 residues. V trimming: 6 bases; J trimming: 2 bases; junction bases outside the gene matches: 9. The library put unique molecular identifiers onto individual cDNA molecules. TCRdb analysed the RACE reads with MiXCR anew, one entry per CDR3 protein. The data hold roughly 84,000 distinct CDR3 sequences, with about 10% observed a single time.

This TCR was sampled from a woman in her forties or fifties with alopecia areata. Some clones in this sample may be carry-over from other donors' samples. The chain is built from TRBV10-3 and TRBJ2-3; 9 bases line up with TRBD2. The sample consisted of whole blood, taken in connection with sensitization to the hapten diphenylcyclopropenone (DPC). DNA of the CDR3: TGTGCCATCAGCGGGGCGGGGGGGAACCCCACAGATACGCAGTATTTT. Translating it yields CAISGAGGNPTDTQYF.